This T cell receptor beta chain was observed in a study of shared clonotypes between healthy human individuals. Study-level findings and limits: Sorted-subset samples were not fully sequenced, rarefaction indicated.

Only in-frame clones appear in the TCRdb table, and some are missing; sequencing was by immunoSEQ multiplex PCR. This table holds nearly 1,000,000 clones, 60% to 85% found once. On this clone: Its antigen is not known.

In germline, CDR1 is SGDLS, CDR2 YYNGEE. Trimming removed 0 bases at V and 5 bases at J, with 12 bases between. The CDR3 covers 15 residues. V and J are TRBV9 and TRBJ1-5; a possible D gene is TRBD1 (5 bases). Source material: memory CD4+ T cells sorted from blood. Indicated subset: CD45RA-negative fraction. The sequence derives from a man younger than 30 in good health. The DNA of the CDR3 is TGTGCCAGCAGCGTAGCCTCGGGGCCCTATCAGCCCCAGCATTTT. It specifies CASSVASGPYQPQHF.